Described below is a single TCR beta chain sequence and its context. What it binds is not known. Using immunoSEQ multiplex PCR, the repertoire was profiled, and TCRdb retains in-frame clones only, with some absent. Here the sample spans approximately 140,000 clones, more than 85% being singletons. This record comes from a study of T cell responses to AZD1222 COVID-19 vaccine. Notes on the study in general: Recipients of two AZD1222 doses showed rising Spike-specific TCR breadth and depth. Reports indicate that nearly half of spike-specific TCRs are directed at unmutated variant regions.

Germline V gene sequence: CDR1 LGHDT, CDR2 YNNKEL (reference sequence). This CDR3 has 17 residues. The V gene lost 3 bases and the J gene lost 0 bases, with 15 bases spanning the gap. The receptor comes from an adult who received the AZD1222 COVID-19 vaccine. The genes are TRBV3-1 (or the pseudogene TRBV3-2) and TRBJ2-4; D gene ambiguous. The sample here was peripheral blood, taken 28 days after the second AZD1222 dose. In nucleotides, the CDR3 is TGTGCCAGCAGCCAGCACACATCGTCGGGAGCCAAAAACATTCAGTACTTC. Protein product: CASSQHTSSGAKNIQYF.